This T cell receptor beta chain was observed in a study of blood T cell repertoires in COVID-19. Background on the study: Samples representing acute and convalescent COVID-19 were sourced from the United States, Italy and Spain. T cells, B-cell-depleted T cells, or PBMCs supplied cDNA or gDNA.

As originally analysed: Researchers report that nucleated cell counts were estimated from reference gene primer amplification. The method was immunoSEQ multiplex PCR; TCRdb's version includes in-frame clones alone and lacks a portion of them. Clonal size and the V and J genes are those of that table, whereas D and trimming came from the DNA. The data hold 85,000 to 110,000 clones, with roughly nine tenths observed a single time. Material for sequencing was peripheral blood. This TCR was recovered from a woman aged 55-70 years with acute or convalescent COVID-19.

The chain's CDR3 is CASRYRDSRPGNTIYF. The CDR3 coding sequence is TGTGCCAGTCGGTATAGGGACAGCCGGCCTGGAAACACCATATATTTT. This chain connects TRBV19 to TRBJ1-3; 7 bases are a match to TRBD1. The CDR3 is 16 residues long. Germline CDR1 LNHDA, CDR2 SQIVND (reference sequence). V gave up 8 bases and J gave up 2 bases; unmatched junction bases: 12.